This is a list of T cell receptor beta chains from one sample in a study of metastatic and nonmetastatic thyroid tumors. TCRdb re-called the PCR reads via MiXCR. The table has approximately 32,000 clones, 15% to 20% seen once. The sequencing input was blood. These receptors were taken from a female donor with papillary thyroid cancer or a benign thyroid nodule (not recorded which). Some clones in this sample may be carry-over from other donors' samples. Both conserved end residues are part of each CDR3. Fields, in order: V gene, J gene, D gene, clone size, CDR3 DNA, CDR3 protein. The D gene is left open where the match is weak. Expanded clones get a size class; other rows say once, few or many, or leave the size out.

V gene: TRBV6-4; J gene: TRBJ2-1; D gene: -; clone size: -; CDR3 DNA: TGTGCCAGCAGTTACTCGAGGGTCTACAATGAGCAGTTCTTC; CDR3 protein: CASSYSRVYNEQFF
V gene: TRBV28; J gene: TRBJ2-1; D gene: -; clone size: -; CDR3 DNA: TGTGCCAGCAGTTTATTGGGGGGCGGGGCCTACAATGAGCAGTTCTTC; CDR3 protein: CASSLLGGGAYNEQFF
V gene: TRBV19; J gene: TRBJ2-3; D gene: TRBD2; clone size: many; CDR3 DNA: TGTGCCAGTAGTATACATGGGGGTCGGATAGCGGGAGGCGAGGATACGCAGTATTTT; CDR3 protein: CASSIHGGRIAGGEDTQYF
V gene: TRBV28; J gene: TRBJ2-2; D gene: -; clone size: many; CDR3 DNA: TGTGCCAGCAGTTTATCACCAGGGGGGCGGGGGGCATCGAACACCGGGGAGCTGTTTTTT; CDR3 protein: CASSLSPGGRGASNTGELFF
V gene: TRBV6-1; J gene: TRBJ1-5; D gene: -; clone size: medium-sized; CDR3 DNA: TGTGCCAGCAGGCCATTGGGGGGTAATCAGCCCCAGCATTTT; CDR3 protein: CASRPLGGNQPQHF
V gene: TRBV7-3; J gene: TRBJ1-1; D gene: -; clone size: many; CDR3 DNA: TGTGCCAGCAGCTTAGATCCAGGGGACACTGAAGCTTTCTTT; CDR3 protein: CASSLDPGDTEAFF
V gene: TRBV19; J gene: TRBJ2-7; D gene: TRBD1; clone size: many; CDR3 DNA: TGTGCCAGTAGTTCCTTCGGACAGGGGCATTTAGGCGAGCAGTACTTC; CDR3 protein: CASSSFGQGHLGEQYF
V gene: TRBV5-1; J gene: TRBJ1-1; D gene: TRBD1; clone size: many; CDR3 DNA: TGCGCCAGCAGCGCTAGACAGGGGGGTTTCGAAGCTTTCTTT; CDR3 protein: CASSARQGGFEAFF
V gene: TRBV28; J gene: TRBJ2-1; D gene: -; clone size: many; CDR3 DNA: TGTGCCAGCAGTTTACGGGGCGGGTACAATGAGCAGTTCTTC; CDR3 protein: CASSLRGGYNEQFF
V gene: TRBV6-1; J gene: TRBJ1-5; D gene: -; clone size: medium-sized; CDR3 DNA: TGTGCCAGCAGCCGAACCCGGACTTTCAATCAGCCCCAGCATTTT; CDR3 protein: CASSRTRTFNQPQHF
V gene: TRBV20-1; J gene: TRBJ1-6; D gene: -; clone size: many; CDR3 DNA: TGCAGTGCTAGCTCATCCCAGAGCGGGGGTTCACCCCTCCACTTT; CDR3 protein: CSASSSQSGGSPLHF
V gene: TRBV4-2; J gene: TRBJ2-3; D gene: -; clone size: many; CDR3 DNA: TGTGCCAGCAGCCAAGAGGACCGAGAGACGCAGTATTTT; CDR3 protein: CASSQEDRETQYF
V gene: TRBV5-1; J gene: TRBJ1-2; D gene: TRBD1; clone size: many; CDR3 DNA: TGCGCCAGCAGCTCCCCGGGACAGGCCTATGGCTACACCTTC; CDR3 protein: CASSSPGQAYGYTF
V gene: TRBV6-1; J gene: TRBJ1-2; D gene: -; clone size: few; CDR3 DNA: TGTGCCAGCAGCTTTGCCGAGCCTGGCTACAGCTTC; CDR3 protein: CASSFAEPGYSF
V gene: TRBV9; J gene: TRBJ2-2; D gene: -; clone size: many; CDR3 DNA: TGTGCCAGCAGCGTAGGGGACACTCGCCCGGACACCGGGGAGCTGTTTTTT; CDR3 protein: CASSVGDTRPDTGELFF
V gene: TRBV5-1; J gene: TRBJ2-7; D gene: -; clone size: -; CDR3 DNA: TGCGCCAACAGCTGGGGGGAGCCAGGGGATGGGGAGCATTACTTC; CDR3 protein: CANSWGEPGDGEHYF
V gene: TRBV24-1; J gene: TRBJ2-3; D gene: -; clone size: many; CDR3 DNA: TGTGCCACCAGTGGCTACACAGATACGCAGTATTTT; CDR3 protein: CATSGYTDTQYF
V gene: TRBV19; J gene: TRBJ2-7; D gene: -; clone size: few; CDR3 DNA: TGTGCCAGTAGTATAACCCCCGCCTACGAGCAGTACTTC; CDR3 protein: CASSITPAYEQYF
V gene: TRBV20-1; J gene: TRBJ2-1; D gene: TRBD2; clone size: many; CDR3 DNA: TGCAGTGCTTTTAGCGGGGGGGCCAATGAGCAGTTCTTC; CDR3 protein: CSAFSGGANEQFF
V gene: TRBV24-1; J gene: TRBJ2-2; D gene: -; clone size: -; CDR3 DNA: TGTGCCACTATGGTTTCGAACACCGGGGACCTGTTTTTT; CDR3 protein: CATMVSNTGDLFF
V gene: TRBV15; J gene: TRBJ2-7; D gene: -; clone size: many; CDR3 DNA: TGTGCCACCAGCGCCGCAGGGTTATCCTACGAGCAGTACTTC; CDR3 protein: CATSAAGLSYEQYF
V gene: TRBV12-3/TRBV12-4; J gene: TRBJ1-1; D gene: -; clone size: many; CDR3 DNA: TGTGCCAGCAGGGGGGGTAGCGGCACTGAAGCTTTCTTT; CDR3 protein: CASRGGSGTEAFF
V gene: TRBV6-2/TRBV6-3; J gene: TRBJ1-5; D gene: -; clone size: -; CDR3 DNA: TGTGCCAGCAGTCCCCCCAGACAGGTCATCAATCAGCCCCAGCATTTT; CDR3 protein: CASSPPRQVINQPQHF
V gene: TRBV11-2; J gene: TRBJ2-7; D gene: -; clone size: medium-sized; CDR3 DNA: TGTGCCAGCAGCTTAGTTCCGGACAACTCCTACGAGCAGTACTTC; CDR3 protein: CASSLVPDNSYEQYF
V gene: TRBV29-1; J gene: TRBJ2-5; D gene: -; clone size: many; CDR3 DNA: TGCAGCGTCAGAGGGGTACAAGAGACCCAGTACTTC; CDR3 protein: CSVRGVQETQYF
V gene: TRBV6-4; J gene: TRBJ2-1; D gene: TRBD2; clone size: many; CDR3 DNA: TGTGCCAGCAGTGACTCGCCGGGGGGGCCCTACAATGAGCAGTTCTTC; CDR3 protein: CASSDSPGGPYNEQFF
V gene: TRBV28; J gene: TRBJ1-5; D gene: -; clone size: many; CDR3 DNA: TGTGCCAGCAGGCGCCTCAGGGACACTAGCAATCAGCCCCAGCATTTT; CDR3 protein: CASRRLRDTSNQPQHF
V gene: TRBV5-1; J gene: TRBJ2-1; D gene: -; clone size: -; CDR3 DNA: TGCGCCAGCGGACTATCGGGGACGATGTATGAGCAGTTCTTC; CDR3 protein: CASGLSGTMYEQFF
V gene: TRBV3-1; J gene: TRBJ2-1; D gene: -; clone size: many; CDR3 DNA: TGTGCCAGCAGCCAAGAAGGTGAGCAGTTCTTC; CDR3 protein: CASSQEGEQFF
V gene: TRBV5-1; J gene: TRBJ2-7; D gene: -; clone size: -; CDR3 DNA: TGCGCCAGCAGCTTGGAGGGAGCGTACGAGCAGTACTTC; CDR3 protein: CASSLEGAYEQYF
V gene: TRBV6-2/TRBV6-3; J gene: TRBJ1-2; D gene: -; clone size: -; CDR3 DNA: TGTGCCAGCAGTGGACGGCTTGTCTACACCTTC; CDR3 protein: CASSGRLVYTF
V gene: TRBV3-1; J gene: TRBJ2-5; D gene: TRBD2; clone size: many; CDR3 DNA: TGTGCCAGCAGCCTAGCGGGGGCTGGGGAGACCCAGTACTTC; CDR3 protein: CASSLAGAGETQYF
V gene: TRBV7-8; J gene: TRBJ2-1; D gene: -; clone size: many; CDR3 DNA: TGTGCCAGCAGCTTAGGCGGGTTGTCCTACAATGAGCAGTTCTTC; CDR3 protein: CASSLGGLSYNEQFF
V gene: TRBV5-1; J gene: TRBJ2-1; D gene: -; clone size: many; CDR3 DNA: TGCGCCAGCAAGGACGGCCTAGGTGAGCAGTTCTTC; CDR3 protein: CASKDGLGEQFF
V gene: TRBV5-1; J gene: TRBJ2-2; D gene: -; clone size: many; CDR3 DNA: TGCGCCAGCAGCTGGGGGGACGGGGAGCTGTTTTTT; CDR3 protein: CASSWGDGELFF
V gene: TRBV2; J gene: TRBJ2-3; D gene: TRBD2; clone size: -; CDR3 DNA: TGTGCCATCGTTCTATCGGGAGGGCCCCGCAGCACAGATACGCAGTATTTT; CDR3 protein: CAIVLSGGPRSTDTQYF
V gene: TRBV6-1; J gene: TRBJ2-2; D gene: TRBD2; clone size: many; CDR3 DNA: TGTGCCAGCAGTGAATTCAAGCGGGGGGGAGCCGGGGAGCTGTTTTTT; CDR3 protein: CASSEFKRGGAGELFF
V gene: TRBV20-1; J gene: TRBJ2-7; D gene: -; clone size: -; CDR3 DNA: TGCAGTGCTAGAGAGGGAGTAGGGGCCTACGAGCAGTACTTC; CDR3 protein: CSAREGVGAYEQYF
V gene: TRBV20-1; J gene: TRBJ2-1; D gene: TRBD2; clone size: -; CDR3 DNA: TGCAGTGCTAGAGATGTCCCTAGCGGGAGTAGGAAGAATGAGCAGTTCTTC; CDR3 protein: CSARDVPSGSRKNEQFF
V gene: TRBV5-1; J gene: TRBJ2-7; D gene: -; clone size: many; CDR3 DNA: TGCGCCAGCAGCTTGGATAGGGCCATCCTCTCCTACGAGCAGTACTTC; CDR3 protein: CASSLDRAILSYEQYF
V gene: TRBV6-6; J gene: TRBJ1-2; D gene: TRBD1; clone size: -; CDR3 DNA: TGTGCTAGCAGTTACGGGACAGCCGGTTGCTACACCTTC; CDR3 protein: CASSYGTAGCYTF
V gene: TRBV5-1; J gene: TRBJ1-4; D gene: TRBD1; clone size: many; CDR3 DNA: TGCGCCAGCAGCTTGTCCGGGACAGGTAACGAAAAACTGTTTTTT; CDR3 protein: CASSLSGTGNEKLFF
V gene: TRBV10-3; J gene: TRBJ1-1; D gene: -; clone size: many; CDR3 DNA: TGTGCCATCAGTGAGACGGCGGGGGACACTGAAGCTTTCTTT; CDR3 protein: CAISETAGDTEAFF
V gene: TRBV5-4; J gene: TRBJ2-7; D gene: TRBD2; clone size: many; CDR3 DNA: TGTGCCAGCAGCCCCGGGGGGTCCGCCTCCTACGAGCAGTACTTC; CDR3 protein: CASSPGGSASYEQYF
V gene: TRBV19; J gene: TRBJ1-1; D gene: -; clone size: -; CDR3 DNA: TGTGCCAGTAGTCCTCGGAGAAACACTGAAGCTTTCTTT; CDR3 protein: CASSPRRNTEAFF
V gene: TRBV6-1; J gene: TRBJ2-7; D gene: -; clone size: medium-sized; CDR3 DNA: TGTGCCAGCAACCCTCGCGGGACCCCGAGCTCCTACGAGCAGTACTTC; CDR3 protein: CASNPRGTPSSYEQYF
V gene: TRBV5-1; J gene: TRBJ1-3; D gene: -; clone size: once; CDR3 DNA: TGCGCCAGCAGCCCCTGTGGTGCCTCTGGAAACACCATATATTTT; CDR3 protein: CASSPCGASGNTIYF
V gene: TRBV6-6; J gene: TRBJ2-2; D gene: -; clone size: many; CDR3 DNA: TGTGCCAGCAGTTACTCGTCAGGGTACACCGGGGAGCTGTTTTTT; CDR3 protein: CASSYSSGYTGELFF
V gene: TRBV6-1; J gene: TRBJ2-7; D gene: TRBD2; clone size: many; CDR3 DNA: TGTGCCAGCAGGTCGGGACTAGCGGGGTCCTACGAGCAGTACTTC; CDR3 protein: CASRSGLAGSYEQYF
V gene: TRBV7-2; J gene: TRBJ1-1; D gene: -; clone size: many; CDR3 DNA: TGTGCCAGCAGCTTAGTGACAGCCAACACTGAAGCTTTCTTT; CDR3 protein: CASSLVTANTEAFF
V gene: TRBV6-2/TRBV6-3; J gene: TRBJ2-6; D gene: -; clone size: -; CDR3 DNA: TGTGCCAGCAGTAGGGACACTGGGGCCAACGTCCTGACTTTC; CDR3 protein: CASSRDTGANVLTF
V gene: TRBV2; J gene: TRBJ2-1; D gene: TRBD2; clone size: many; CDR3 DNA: TGTGCCAGCAGTCTGCTAGCGGGATCTGGTGAGCAGTTCTTC; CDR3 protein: CASSLLAGSGEQFF
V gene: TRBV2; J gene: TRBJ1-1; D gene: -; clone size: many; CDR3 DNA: TGTGCCAGCATGGGGGAGGCTTTCTTT; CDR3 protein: CASMGEAFF